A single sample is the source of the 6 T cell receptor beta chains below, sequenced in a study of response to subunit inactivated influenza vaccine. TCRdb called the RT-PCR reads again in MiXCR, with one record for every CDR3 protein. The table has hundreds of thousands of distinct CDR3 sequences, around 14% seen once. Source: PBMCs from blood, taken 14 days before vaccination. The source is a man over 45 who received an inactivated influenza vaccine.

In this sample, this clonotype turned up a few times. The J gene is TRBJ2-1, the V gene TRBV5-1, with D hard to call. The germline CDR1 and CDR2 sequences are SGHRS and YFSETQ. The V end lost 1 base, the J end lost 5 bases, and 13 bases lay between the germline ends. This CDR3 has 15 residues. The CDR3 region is CASSLSWAGHNEQFF. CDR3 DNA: TGCGCCAGCAGCTTGTCGTGGGCCGGGCACAATGAGCAGTTCTTC.

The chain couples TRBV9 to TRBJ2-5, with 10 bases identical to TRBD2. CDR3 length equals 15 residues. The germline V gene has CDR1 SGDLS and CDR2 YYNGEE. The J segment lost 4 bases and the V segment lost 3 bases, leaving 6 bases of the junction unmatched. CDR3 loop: CASSAIAGGPETQYF. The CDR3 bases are TGTGCCAGCAGCGCCATAGCGGGAGGCCCAGAGACCCAGTACTTC.

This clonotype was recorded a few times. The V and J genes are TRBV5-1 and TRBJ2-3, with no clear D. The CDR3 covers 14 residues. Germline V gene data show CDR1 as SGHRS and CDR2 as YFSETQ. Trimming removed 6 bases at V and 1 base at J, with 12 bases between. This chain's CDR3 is CASMNSFRTDTQYF. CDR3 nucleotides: TGCGCCAGCATGAACTCCTTCCGCACAGATACGCAGTATTTT.

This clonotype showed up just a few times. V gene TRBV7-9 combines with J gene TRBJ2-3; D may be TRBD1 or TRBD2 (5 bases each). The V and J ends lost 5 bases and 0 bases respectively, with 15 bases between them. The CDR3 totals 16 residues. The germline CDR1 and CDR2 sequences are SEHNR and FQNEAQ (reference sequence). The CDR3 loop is CASSIGGGSSTDTQYF. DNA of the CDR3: TGTGCCAGCAGCATAGGTGGGGGTTCTAGCACAGATACGCAGTATTTT. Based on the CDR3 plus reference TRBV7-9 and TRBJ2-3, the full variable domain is DTGVSQNPRHKITKRGQNVTFRCDPISEHNRLYWYRQTLGQGPEFLTYFQNEAQLEKSRLLSDRFSAERPKGSFSTLEIQRTEQGDSAMYLCASSIGGGSSTDTQYFGPGTRLTVL.

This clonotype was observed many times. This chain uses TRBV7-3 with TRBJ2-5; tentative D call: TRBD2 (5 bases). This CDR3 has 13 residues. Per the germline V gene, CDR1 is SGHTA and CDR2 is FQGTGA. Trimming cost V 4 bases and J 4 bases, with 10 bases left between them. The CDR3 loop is CASSSRGGETQYF. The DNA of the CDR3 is TGTGCCAGCAGCTCCCGGGGTGGAGAGACCCAGTACTTC.

CDR3 sequence (DNA): TGTGCCAGCAGTTACTCGGGGACTAGCGGGACTAGCACAGATACGCAGTATTTT. The encoded protein is CASSYSGTSGTSTDTQYF. The chain links TRBV6-2 or TRBV6-3 to TRBJ2-3; 13 bases agree with TRBD2. V shed 0 bases, J shed 0 bases, and the junction held 3 bases outside the gene matches. Looked up from germline, CDR1 is MNHEY and CDR2 is SVGEGT. The CDR3 consists of 18 residues.